The next 24 T cell receptor beta chains were all read from a single sample in a study of T cells in narcolepsy. The protocol was immunoSEQ multiplex PCR, while the TCRdb copy is restricted to in-frame clones and leaves out a portion. The data show about 40,000 clones, with around 89% seen just once and roughly 1.2% held by the top ten. The sample was CD45RA- memory CD4+ T cells from PBMCs. The source of these receptors is a human donor with narcolepsy.

This clone was seen only a few times. V and J are TRBV5-6 and TRBJ1-2; 9 bases are shared with TRBD1. The V gene's germline CDR1 is SGHDT and CDR2 YYEEEE. The ends lost 6 bases at V and 5 bases at J; junction bases unmatched: 11. This CDR3 is 15 amino acids long. CDR3 sequence (DNA): TGTGCCAGCACCGAGCGACCGGGACAGGGATATGGCTACACCTTC. Amino acid sequence: CASTERPGQGYGYTF. Full variable domain (remainder filled in from reference TRBV5-6 and TRBJ1-2): DAGVTQSPTHLIKTRGQQVTLRCSPKSGHDTVSWYQQALGQGPQFIFQYYEEEERQRGNFPDRFSGHQFPNYSSELNVNALLLGDSALYLCASTERPGQGYGYTFGSGTRLTVV.

The gene calls are TRBV6-1 and TRBJ1-2; maybe TRBD1 (5 bases). The CDR3 covers 13 residues. CDR1 and CDR2 (germline): MNHNS, SASEGT. Trimming removed 6 bases from V and 3 bases from J, with 11 bases in between. This CDR3 reads CASSLTGDYGYTF. The CDR3 DNA is TGTGCCAGCAGCCTAACAGGCGACTATGGCTACACCTTC.

The chain links TRBV19 to TRBJ2-1, with 9 bases aligning to TRBD2. The V and J ends lost 5 bases and 4 bases, in that order; junction bases with no gene match: 6. Germline V lookup: CDR1 LNHDA, CDR2 SQIVND (reference sequence). The CDR3 covers 15 residues. This CDR3 is CASSPRTSAYNEQFF. The DNA for the CDR3 is TGTGCCAGTAGTCCCAGGACTAGCGCGTACAATGAGCAGTTCTTC. Together with reference TRBV19 and TRBJ2-1, the CDR3 gives the full variable domain: DGGITQSPKYLFRKEGQNVTLSCEQNLNHDAMYWYRQDPGQGLRLIYYSQIVNDFQKGDIAEGYSVSREKKESFPLTVTSAQKNPTAFYLCASSPRTSAYNEQFFGPGTRLTVL.

The J gene is TRBJ2-5, the V gene TRBV7-3, with a possible D match to TRBD2 (5 bases). The CDR3 is 13 residues long. Trimming removed 2 bases at V and 3 bases at J, with 7 bases between. Germline-derived CDR1 and CDR2 are SGHTA and FQGTGA. CDR3 DNA: TGTGCCAGCAGCTTAGGGAGCGAAGAGACCCAGTACTTC. Amino acids: CASSLGSEETQYF.

The rearrangement joins TRBV11-3 to TRBJ2-5; D is unresolved. Germline loops: CDR1 SGHNT, CDR2 YENEEA. Trimming removed 5 bases from V and 5 bases from J, with 15 bases in between. The length of the CDR3 is 14 residues. CDR3 in amino acids: CASSPTLSTETQYF. CDR3 nucleotides: TGTGCCAGCAGCCCCACATTGAGCACGGAGACCCAGTACTTC.

The chain links TRBV6-6 to TRBJ1-2; 7 bases are a match to TRBD1. Germline V CDR1 and CDR2: MNHNY, SVGAGI (reference sequence). The junction had 4 bases not matched to a gene; V was cut back by 1 base and J by 5 bases. This CDR3 has 14 residues. CDR3 DNA sequence: TGTGCCAGCAGTTACTGGACAGGTGAATATGGCTACACCTTC. Amino acid sequence: CASSYWTGEYGYTF.

V usage is TRBV19 and J usage is TRBJ2-4; 9 nucleotides agree with TRBD2. The germline CDR1 and CDR2 sequences are LNHDA and SQIVND (reference sequence). The CDR3 is 20 amino acids. J was trimmed by 0 bases and V by 7 bases; bases with no gene match: 19. The CDR3 nucleotides are TGTGCCAGTAACTTTCACGGAAAAGCGGGAGGCCAAATAGCCAAAAACATTCAGTACTTC. This codes for CASNFHGKAGGQIAKNIQYF.

A single count supports this clone. The rearrangement uses TRBV6-1 and TRBJ2-7; D gene uncertain. The CDR3 spans 15 residues. V was trimmed by 4 bases and J by 0 bases, leaving 13 bases between them. Germline loops: CDR1 MNHNS, CDR2 SASEGT. DNA for the CDR3: TGTGCCAGCAGTGTTGAGTACTATAGCTCCTACGAGCAGTACTTC. The encoded protein is CASSVEYYSSYEQYF.

The chain joins TRBV12-5 to TRBJ1-6; no clear D. Deletions cut 1 base from V and 10 bases from J, with 20 bases between. CDR1 and CDR2 (germline): LGHNT, FRNRAP. CDR3 length: 17 residues. The CDR3, as DNA: TGTGCTAGTGGTTTGGACCCACCGGGCCCTAGTCGGTCACCCCTCCACTTT. Residues: CASGLDPPGPSRSPLHF.

The DNA of the CDR3 is TGTGCCAGCAGCAGAACGGACGGAACCTACGAGCAGTACTTC. Translating gives CASSRTDGTYEQYF. The rearrangement links TRBV14 to TRBJ2-7; D not resolved. The V gene lost 5 bases and the J gene lost 2 bases, with 13 bases spanning the gap. The CDR3 has 14 amino acids. Germline V CDR1 and CDR2: SGHDN, FVKESK.

J is TRBJ1-1 and V is TRBV18, with 11 bases lining up with TRBD1. Germline CDR1 is KGHSH and CDR2 is LQKENI. With V trimmed by 6 bases and J by 4 bases, 7 bases remained unmatched. This CDR3 contains 15 residues. CDR3 in amino acids: CASSASGTGGTEAFF. The CDR3 DNA follows: TGTGCCAGCTCCGCCTCCGGGACAGGGGGCACTGAAGCTTTCTTT.

This clone was found once. The chain has TRBV9 and TRBJ2-3, with D maybe TRBD2 (7 bases). This CDR3 region has 15 residues. Germline V lookup: CDR1 SGDLS, CDR2 YYNGEE. V was cut by 0 bases and J by 6 bases, with 14 bases left in between. CDR3 in amino acids: CASSVAGGPGDTQYF. The CDR3 DNA follows: TGTGCCAGCAGCGTAGCCGGGGGGCCCGGCGATACGCAGTATTTT.

The rearrangement links TRBV10-3 to TRBJ1-2, with unresolved D. The germline V gene encodes CDR1 ENHRY and CDR2 SYGVKD. Deletions cut 2 bases from V and 3 bases from J, with 7 bases between. The CDR3 sequence is 13 residues long. CDR3 loop: CAISEVRDYGYTF. CDR3 DNA: TGTGCCATCAGTGAGGTGAGGGACTATGGCTACACCTTC.

The chain couples TRBV2 to TRBJ2-7; weak D call: TRBD2 (5 bases). Germline CDR1 is SNHLY and CDR2 is FYNNEI. V lost 4 bases and J 5 bases, leaving 6 bases between the germline ends. CDR3 length equals 11 residues. CDR3 in DNA: TGTGCCAGCAGTGGGCGGGACGAGCAGTACTTC. Residues: CASSGRDEQYF.

As DNA, the CDR3 is TGTGCCAGCAGCCAAGACAGGGTCAACGGGGTAGCTTTCTTT. This codes for CASSQDRVNGVAFF. The V call is TRBV14, the J call TRBJ1-1, with D perhaps TRBD1 (5 bases). The CDR3 spans 14 residues. Trimming shortened V by 0 bases and J by 10 bases, and 15 bases separated the two germline ends. Germline CDR1 SGHDN, CDR2 FVKESK.

The V call is TRBV7-3, the J call TRBJ1-6; 8 bases map to TRBD1. The CDR3 has 16 amino acids. V was clipped by 4 bases and J by 4 bases; unmatched bases: 6. Looked up from germline, CDR1 is SGHTA and CDR2 is FQGTGA. Written as DNA, the CDR3 is TGTGCCAGCAGCTCGACCACAGGGGGTTATAATTCACCCCTCCACTTT. The encoded protein is CASSSTTGGYNSPLHF.

The J gene is TRBJ2-5, the V gene TRBV6-6, with D maybe TRBD1 (6 bases). The CDR3 consists of 13 residues. V lost 6 bases, J lost 1 base, and 9 bases lay in between. Germline CDR1 MNHNY, CDR2 SVGAGI (reference sequence). CDR3 nucleotides: TGTGCCAGCAGCCAGGACAGCCAAGAGACCCAGTACTTC. This codes for CASSQDSQETQYF.

The rearrangement uses TRBV6-5 and TRBJ2-5; the D gene is possibly TRBD2 (5 bases). The CDR3 contains 14 residues. The V and J ends lost 6 bases and 5 bases respectively, with 16 bases between them. The germline gives CDR1 MNHEY, CDR2 SVGAGI. Here the CDR3 reads CASSSRGSGETQYF. The DNA for the CDR3 is TGTGCCAGCAGCAGTCGGGGATCTGGTGAGACCCAGTACTTC.

The chain combines TRBV28 with TRBJ1-2, with a possible D match to TRBD1 (5 bases). CDR3 length equals 14 residues. The germline V and J ends were trimmed by 5 bases and 4 bases, with 14 bases remaining between them. Germline assignment: CDR1 MDHEN and CDR2 SYDVKM. This chain's CDR3 is CASSAQQVSYGYTF. The CDR3 DNA reads TGTGCCAGCAGTGCCCAACAGGTTTCCTATGGCTACACCTTC.

The rearrangement links TRBV2 to TRBJ2-5; no clear D gene. This CDR3 has 12 amino acids. V shed 7 bases and J shed 5 bases, with 11 bases lying between them. Germline CDR1 reads SNHLY; CDR2 reads FYNNEI. In DNA, the CDR3 is TGTGCCAGCATGACGGAGAACGAGACCCAGTACTTC. Protein product: CASMTENETQYF.

This chain connects TRBV7-2 to TRBJ2-5; the D gene is possibly TRBD2 (6 bases). V was trimmed by 4 bases and J by 6 bases, leaving 15 bases between them. Germline V CDR1 and CDR2: SGHTA, FQGNSA. The CDR3 is 14 residues long. The CDR3 sequence: CASSSSLGGKTQYF. The CDR3, as DNA: TGTGCCAGCAGCTCAAGTCTTGGGGGGAAGACCCAGTACTTC. Complete variable domain (other parts from reference TRBV7-2 and TRBJ2-5): GAGVSQSPSNKVTEKGKDVELRCDPISGHTALYWYRQSLGQGLEFLIYFQGNSAPDKSGLPSDRFSAERTGGSVSTLTIQRTQQEDSAVYLCASSSSLGGKTQYFGPGTRLLVL.

The genes are TRBV6-1 and TRBJ1-1; 7 bases map to TRBD1. The CDR3 covers 15 residues. Trimming removed 7 bases from V and 0 bases from J; junction bases left unmatched: 8. Germline V lookup: CDR1 MNHNS, CDR2 SASEGT. CDR3 region: CASTRTGTVNTEAFF. The CDR3 bases are TGTGCCAGCACGCGAACCGGGACAGTGAACACTGAAGCTTTCTTT.

The rearrangement uses TRBV5-8 and TRBJ2-3, with 10 bases fitting TRBD2. This CDR3 is built from 19 residues. Trimming cost V 5 bases and J 3 bases; bases outside gene matches: 18. CDR1 SGHTS and CDR2 YDEGEE come from the germline V gene. CDR3 in DNA: TGTGCCAGCAGGACTACCGGGACTAGCGCCCAAGGTGGGACAGATACGCAGTATTTT. It codes for CASRTTGTSAQGGTDTQYF.

This clone was recorded a few times. The chain couples TRBV19 to TRBJ1-4; no firm D call. The CDR3 runs 14 residues. Germline V gene lookup returns CDR1 LNHDA and CDR2 SQIVND (reference sequence). V gave up 3 bases and J gave up 6 bases, with 11 bases separating them. CDR3 coding DNA: TGTGCCAGTAGTATCCGCGCGAGGTATGAAAAACTGTTTTTT. Protein product: CASSIRARYEKLFF.